A single sample is the source of the 29 T cell receptor beta chains below, sequenced in a study of OX40 agonist ivuxolimab in advanced cancers. The repertoire was sequenced with immunoSEQ multiplex PCR; TCRdb's copy has only in-frame clones and lacks some. The sample has 95,000 to 150,000 clones; more than 80% are singletons. The material sequenced was CD4+ or CD8+ T cells sorted from blood, taken in a trial of the OX40 agonist ivuxolimab. The receptors originated from an adult with an advanced solid tumor such as melanoma, head and neck, liver or kidney cancer.

The chain couples TRBV2 to TRBJ1-2; tentatively, D is TRBD1 (5 bases). Germline CDR1 SNHLY, CDR2 FYNNEI. The germline V and J ends were trimmed by 2 bases and 6 bases, with 7 bases remaining between them. The CDR3 totals 12 residues. CDR3 residues: CASSERGDGYTF. The CDR3 coding sequence is TGTGCCAGCAGTGAAAGAGGGGATGGCTACACCTTC. Together with reference TRBV2 and TRBJ1-2, the CDR3 gives the full variable domain: EPEVTQTPSHQVTQMGQEVILRCVPISNHLYFYWYRQILGQKVEFLVSFYNNEISEKSEIFDDQFSVERPDGSNFTLKIRSTKLEDSAMYFCASSERGDGYTFGSGTRLTVV.

The rearrangement uses TRBV6-6 and TRBJ1-6; no definite D call. The V gene lost 5 bases and the J gene lost 10 bases, with 9 bases spanning the gap. CDR1 and CDR2 from the germline V gene are MNHNY and SVGAGI (reference sequence). The CDR3 extends over 12 amino acids. The CDR3 DNA reads as TGTGCCAGCAGTCCCTCCAGCTCACCCCTCCACTTT. The encoded protein is CASSPSSSPLHF.

The CDR3 DNA reads TGTGCCAGCAGCTTGGAGTCAGGGGGATATGGCTACACCTTC. This encodes CASSLESGGYGYTF. V is TRBV5-5 and J is TRBJ1-2; 7 nucleotides agree with TRBD1. V lost 0 bases to trimming and J lost 5 bases; unmatched junction nucleotides: 4. Per the germline V gene, CDR1 is SGHKS and CDR2 is YYEKEE (reference sequence). The CDR3 has 14 residues. Together with reference TRBV5-5 and TRBJ1-2, the CDR3 gives the full variable domain: DAGVTQSPTHLIKTRGQQVTLRCSPISGHKSVSWYQQVLGQGPQFIFQYYEKEERGRGNFPDRFSARQFPNYSSELNVNALLLGDSALYLCASSLESGGYGYTFGSGTRLTVV.

This chain uses TRBV28 with TRBJ1-2; no definite D call. V dropped 5 bases and J dropped 4 bases, with 11 bases sitting between them. CDR3 length: 13 amino acids. Germline lookup yields CDR1 MDHEN and CDR2 SYDVKM. The CDR3 sequence is CASSPGPLYGYTF. In DNA, the CDR3 is TGTGCCAGCAGTCCCGGGCCTCTCTATGGCTACACCTTC.

The V and J genes are TRBV7-3 and TRBJ2-6; 7 nucleotides agree with TRBD1. Germline V CDR1 and CDR2: SGHTA, FQGTGA. The V gene end was trimmed by 5 bases and the J gene end by 4 bases; junction bases not matched to a gene: 5. The CDR3 is 15 residues long. The CDR3 is CASSITGAGANVLTF. In DNA form, the CDR3 reads TGTGCCAGCAGCATTACAGGGGCCGGGGCCAACGTCCTGACTTTC.

The J gene is TRBJ2-5, the V gene TRBV28; 8 positions match TRBD2. Germline CDR1 is MDHEN and CDR2 is SYDVKM. V lost 6 bases, J lost 3 bases, and 6 bases stayed unmatched. This CDR3 spans 14 amino acids. The DNA of the CDR3 is TGTGCCAGCAGCCCGGGACTAGTTAAAGAGACCCAGTACTTC. Translation gives CASSPGLVKETQYF.

The chain combines TRBV10-3 with TRBJ2-1; 11 bases map to TRBD2. Germline loops: CDR1 ENHRY, CDR2 SYGVKD. The ends lost 8 bases at V and 0 bases at J; junction bases unmatched: 9. The CDR3 contains 17 residues. CDR3 amino acids: CAISASSGGFSYNEQFF. The DNA for the CDR3 is TGTGCCATCTCTGCCTCTAGCGGGGGGTTCTCCTACAATGAGCAGTTCTTC.

J is TRBJ2-5 and V is TRBV7-9; TRBD1 agrees at 7 bases. CDR3 length: 16 residues. From germline, CDR1 is SEHNR and CDR2 FQNEAQ (reference sequence). Trimming removed 4 bases from V and 5 bases from J; junction bases left unmatched: 13. The CDR3 protein is CASSSSTGPYGETQYF. CDR3 DNA: TGTGCCAGCAGCTCGTCGACAGGGCCATATGGGGAGACCCAGTACTTC. Full variable domain (outside the CDR3, taken from reference TRBV7-9 and TRBJ2-5): DTGVSQNPRHKITKRGQNVTFRCDPISEHNRLYWYRQTLGQGPEFLTYFQNEAQLEKSRLLSDRFSAERPKGSFSTLEIQRTEQGDSAMYLCASSSSTGPYGETQYFGPGTRLLVL.

The rearrangement links TRBV18 to TRBJ1-4, with D possibly TRBD1 on 5 matching bases. Looked up from germline, CDR1 is KGHSH and CDR2 is LQKENI. CDR3 length equals 15 residues. Trimming stripped 1 base from V and 8 bases from J, with 14 bases between. This CDR3 reads CASSPQGTTEEKLFF. CDR3 sequence (DNA): TGTGCCAGCTCACCACAGGGGACCACCGAGGAAAAACTGTTTTTT.

This clone has just one count. The genes are TRBV7-3 and TRBJ2-7, with TRBD1 identical over 7 bases. The V segment lost 5 bases and the J segment 5 bases; nucleotides outside the gene matches: 12. The CDR3 has 15 residues. Per the germline V gene, CDR1 is SGHTA and CDR2 is FQGTGA. The CDR3 DNA is TGTGCCAGCAGCCCTAGACAGGGTCAAGGCCACGAGCAGTACTTC. Protein product: CASSPRQGQGHEQYF.

The V and J genes are TRBV9 and TRBJ1-6; D uncertain. The germline V and J ends were trimmed by 3 bases and 0 bases, with 7 bases remaining between them. Germline-derived CDR1 and CDR2 are SGDLS and YYNGEE. CDR3 length: 15 amino acids. CDR3 in amino acids: CASSASFSYNSPLHF. In DNA, the CDR3 is TGTGCCAGCAGCGCTAGCTTCTCCTATAATTCACCCCTCCACTTT.

This clone occurred a few times. J is TRBJ1-3 and V is TRBV25-1; D call uncertain. The CDR3 loop spans 14 amino acids. The ends were cut back, 5 bases at V and 4 bases at J, with 12 bases in the middle. In germline, CDR1 is MGHDK, CDR2 SYGVNS. In nucleotides, the CDR3 is TGTGCCAGCAGTAGGCCAGGCAACGGAAACACCATATATTTT. This gives the protein CASSRPGNGNTIYF.

The chain is built from TRBV7-8 and TRBJ1-5; D remains ambiguous. The germline V and J ends were trimmed by 2 bases and 3 bases, with 5 bases remaining between them. This CDR3 spans 13 amino acids. From germline, CDR1 is SGHVS and CDR2 FQNEAQ. The CDR3 sequence is CASSLFINQPQHF. The CDR3 DNA reads as TGTGCCAGCAGCTTATTTATCAATCAGCCCCAGCATTTT.

The V call is TRBV19, the J call TRBJ1-2; possibly TRBD1 for D (6 bases). With 7 bases removed from V and 5 bases from J, the gap between germline ends came to 17 bases. This CDR3 has 14 residues. CDR1 and CDR2 from the germline V gene are LNHDA and SQIVND (reference sequence). CDR3 in DNA: TGTGCCAGTAACCGAGGGGGGGGAGATTATGGCTACACCTTC. Translated: CASNRGGGDYGYTF.

The J gene is TRBJ2-1, the V gene TRBV11-2, with TRBD2 matching 8 bases. This CDR3 is 17 amino acids long. Trimming took 4 bases from V and 8 from J; bases not matched to a gene: 16. Germline lookup yields CDR1 SGHAT and CDR2 FQNNGV. The CDR3 DNA reads as TGTGCCAGCAGCTCGAGGGATCGCGGGGGGTTTGAATATGAGCAGTTCTTC. Its protein is CASSSRDRGGFEYEQFF.

Note on this clone: The junction differs from germline at one of its ends, possibly a read error. The genes are TRBV30 and TRBJ2-1; D call uncertain. The CDR3 is made up of 14 amino acids. CDR1 and CDR2 (germline): GTSNPN, SVGIG (reference sequence). As DNA, the CDR3 is TGTGCCCGGAGACCGGCAGGATCCTACAATGAGCAGTTCTTC. Encoded protein: CARRPAGSYNEQFF.

V is TRBV5-6 and J is TRBJ2-3; TRBD1 is a possible D gene (6 bases). In germline, CDR1 is SGHDT, CDR2 YYEEEE. This CDR3 region has 17 residues. Trimming removed 4 bases from V and 2 bases from J, with 20 bases in between. CDR3 DNA: TGTGCCAGCAGCCCGCTACTACAGGGTCTTAACACAGATACGCAGTATTTT. It is translated as CASSPLLQGLNTDTQYF.

The DNA of the CDR3 is TGCGCCAGCAGCTTGGACCTGGCTTTGGGCACCGGGGAGCTGTTTTTT. Its protein is CASSLDLALGTGELFF. This sequence joins TRBV5-1 and TRBJ2-2; D gene unclear. V lost 0 bases and J 4 bases, leaving 13 bases between the germline ends. The CDR3 runs to 16 residues. CDR1 is SGHRS, CDR2 YFSETQ, per germline.

This clone was detected once. The chain links TRBV6-5 to TRBJ1-5, with a possible D match to TRBD1 (6 bases). V was clipped by 8 bases and J by 6 bases, with 17 bases between them. This CDR3 is built from 14 residues. In germline, CDR1 is MNHEY, CDR2 SVGAGI. CDR3 in DNA: TGTGCCAGCGGGGGGGGCGCCGCGAGTCAGCCCCAGCATTTT. Translating it yields CASGGGAASQPQHF.

This rearrangement joins TRBV18 to TRBJ1-2; D not certain. CDR1 and CDR2 (germline): KGHSH, LQKENI. The V gene lost 2 bases and the J gene lost 4 bases, with 8 bases spanning the gap. The length of the CDR3 is 13 residues. CDR3 loop: CASSPGMGYGYTF. CDR3 DNA: TGTGCCAGCTCACCAGGGATGGGCTATGGCTACACCTTC.

The chain recombines TRBV19 with TRBJ1-5; 11 bases line up with TRBD1. Germline V gene sequence: CDR1 LNHDA, CDR2 SQIVND (reference sequence). The CDR3 runs to 18 residues. V lost 2 bases, J lost 5 bases, and 11 bases stayed unmatched. DNA for the CDR3: TGTGCCAGTAGTATACCACCCCACGGACAGGGGGCTTATCAGCCCCAGCATTTT. It specifies CASSIPPHGQGAYQPQHF.

The chain recombines TRBV25-1 with TRBJ1-2; D ambiguous. Germline V gene sequence: CDR1 MGHDK, CDR2 SYGVNS. CDR3 length: 12 amino acids. V shed 3 bases and J shed 4 bases, with 6 bases lying between them. Here the CDR3 reads CASSEGSYGYTF. In DNA form, the CDR3 reads TGTGCCAGCAGTGAGGGGAGCTATGGCTACACCTTC.

The chain combines TRBV30 with TRBJ1-2; D is unresolved. Per germline, CDR1 GTSNPN and CDR2 SVGIG (reference sequence). The CDR3 length is 13 residues. Trimming took off 2 bases at V and 5 bases at J, with 12 bases between the two ends. The CDR3 protein is CAWSYRQVYGYTF. The CDR3, as DNA: TGTGCCTGGAGTTATCGGCAGGTTTATGGCTACACCTTC. Together with reference TRBV30 and TRBJ1-2, the CDR3 gives the full variable domain: SQTIHQWPATLVQPVGSPLSLECTVEGTSNPNLYWYRQAAGRGLQLLFYSVGIGQISSEVPQNLSASRPQDRQFILSSKKLLLSDSGFYLCAWSYRQVYGYTFGSGTRLTVV.

J is TRBJ1-6 and V is TRBV30; D is ambiguous. Trimming removed 0 bases from V and 0 bases from J, with 9 bases in between. Germline-derived CDR1 and CDR2 are GTSNPN and SVGIG (reference sequence). The CDR3 length is 16 residues. In DNA form, the CDR3 reads TGTGCCTGGAGTGTTATTATAGGCTCCTATAATTCACCCCTCCACTTT. As protein: CAWSVIIGSYNSPLHF.

The gene calls are TRBV11-2 and TRBJ2-3, with D unresolved. V was clipped by 1 base and J by 4 bases, with 0 bases between them. This CDR3 is built from 11 residues. Germline-derived CDR1 and CDR2 are SGHAT and FQNNGV. The CDR3 protein is CASSLADTQYF. The CDR3 nucleotides read TGTGCCAGCAGCTTAGCAGATACGCAGTATTTT.

The genes are TRBV27 and TRBJ1-2; D unclear. Per germline, CDR1 MNHEY and CDR2 SMNVEV (reference sequence). The CDR3 is 14 residues long. The V gene lost 3 bases and the J gene lost 5 bases, with 13 bases spanning the gap. The CDR3, as DNA: TGTGCCAGCAGTTTTGACGTAGGAGGGTATGGCTACACCTTC. Its protein is CASSFDVGGYGYTF.

There are a few counts of this clone. The rearrangement uses TRBV30 and TRBJ2-7, with 7 positions matching TRBD1. Germline CDR1 GTSNPN, CDR2 SVGIG (reference sequence). The CDR3 has 14 amino acids. Trimming took 7 bases from V and 4 from J; bases not matched to a gene: 13. The DNA for the CDR3 is TGTGCCTACCGCCGGACAGGCGGTTCTTACGAGCAGTACTTC. Encoded protein: CAYRRTGGSYEQYF.

The rearrangement joins TRBV30 to TRBJ1-4, with TRBD1 identical over 7 bases. V gave up 2 bases and J gave up 7 bases; unmatched junction bases: 13. CDR1 is GTSNPN and CDR2 is SVGIG in the germline V gene (reference sequence). CDR3 length equals 16 residues. CDR3 DNA: TGTGCCTGGAGTCCGACCCGGACAGGAAGGCTTGAAAAACTGTTTTTT. Its protein is CAWSPTRTGRLEKLFF.

The chain carries TRBV30 and TRBJ2-7; D ambiguous. The CDR3 spans 14 residues. Germline values: CDR1 GTSNPN, CDR2 SVGIG (reference sequence). V was pared by 1 base and J by 0 bases, with 10 bases between. The CDR3 loop is CAWSAGPLSYEQYF. The CDR3 DNA reads TGTGCCTGGAGTGCTGGACCCCTCTCCTACGAGCAGTACTTC.